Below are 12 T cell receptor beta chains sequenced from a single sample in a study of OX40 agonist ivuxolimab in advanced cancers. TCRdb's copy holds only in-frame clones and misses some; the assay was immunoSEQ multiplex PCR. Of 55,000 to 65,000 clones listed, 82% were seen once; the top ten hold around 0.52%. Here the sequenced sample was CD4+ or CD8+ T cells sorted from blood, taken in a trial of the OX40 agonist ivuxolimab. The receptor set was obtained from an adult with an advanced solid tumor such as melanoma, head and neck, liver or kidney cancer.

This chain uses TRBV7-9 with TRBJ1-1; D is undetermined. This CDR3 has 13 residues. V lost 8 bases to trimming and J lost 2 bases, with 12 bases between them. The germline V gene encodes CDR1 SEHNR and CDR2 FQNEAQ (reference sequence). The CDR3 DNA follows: TGTGCCAGCTCCCCCACAGCTAACACTGAAGCTTTCTTT. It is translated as CASSPTANTEAFF. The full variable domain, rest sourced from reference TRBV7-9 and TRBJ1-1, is DTGVSQNPRHKITKRGQNVTFRCDPISEHNRLYWYRQTLGQGPEFLTYFQNEAQLEKSRLLSDRFSAERPKGSFSTLEIQRTEQGDSAMYLCASSPTANTEAFFGQGTRLTVV.

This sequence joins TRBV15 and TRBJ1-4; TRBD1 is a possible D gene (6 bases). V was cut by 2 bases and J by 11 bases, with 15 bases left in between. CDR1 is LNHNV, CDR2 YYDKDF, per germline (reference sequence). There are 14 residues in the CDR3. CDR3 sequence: CATSRSRGNLKLFF. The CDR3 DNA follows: TGTGCCACCAGCAGAAGCAGGGGTAATCTGAAACTGTTTTTT. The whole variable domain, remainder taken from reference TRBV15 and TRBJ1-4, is DAMVIQNPRYQVTQFGKPVTLSCSQTLNHNVMYWYQQKSSQAPKLLFHYYDKDFNNEADTPDNFQSRRPNTSFCFLDIRSPGLGDTAMYLCATSRSRGNLKLFFGSGTQLSVL.

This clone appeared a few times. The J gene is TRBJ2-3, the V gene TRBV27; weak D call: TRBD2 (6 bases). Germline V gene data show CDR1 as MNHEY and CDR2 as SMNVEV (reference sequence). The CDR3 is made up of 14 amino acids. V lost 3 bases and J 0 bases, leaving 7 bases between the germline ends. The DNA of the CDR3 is TGTGCCAGCAGTTTGGACTATAGCACAGATACGCAGTATTTT. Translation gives CASSLDYSTDTQYF.

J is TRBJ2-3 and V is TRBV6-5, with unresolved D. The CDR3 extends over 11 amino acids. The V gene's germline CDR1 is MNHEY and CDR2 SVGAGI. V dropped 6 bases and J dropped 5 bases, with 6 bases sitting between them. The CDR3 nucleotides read TGTGCCAGCAGGAACAAAGATACGCAGTATTTT. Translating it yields CASRNKDTQYF.

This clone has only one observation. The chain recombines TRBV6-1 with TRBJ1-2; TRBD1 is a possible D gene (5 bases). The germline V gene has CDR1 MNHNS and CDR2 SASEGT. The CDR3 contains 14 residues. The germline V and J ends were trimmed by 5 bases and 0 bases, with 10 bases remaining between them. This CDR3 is CASSPRGSNYGYTF. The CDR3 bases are TGTGCCAGCAGTCCGAGGGGTTCTAACTATGGCTACACCTTC.

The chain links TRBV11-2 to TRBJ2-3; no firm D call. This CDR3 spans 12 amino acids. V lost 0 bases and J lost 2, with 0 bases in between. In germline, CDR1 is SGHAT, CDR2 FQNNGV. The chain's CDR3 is CASSLDTDTQYF. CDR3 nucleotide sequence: TGTGCCAGCAGCTTAGACACAGATACGCAGTATTTT.

CDR3 DNA: TGTGCCAGCAGTCGAGACAGGGCTAAAGAGACCCAGTACTTC. Its protein is CASSRDRAKETQYF. This chain joins TRBV6-5 and TRBJ2-5, with 7 nucleotides matching TRBD1. The CDR3 runs to 14 residues. V lost 5 bases to trimming and J lost 3 bases; unmatched junction nucleotides: 6. Per the germline V gene, CDR1 is MNHEY and CDR2 is SVGAGI.

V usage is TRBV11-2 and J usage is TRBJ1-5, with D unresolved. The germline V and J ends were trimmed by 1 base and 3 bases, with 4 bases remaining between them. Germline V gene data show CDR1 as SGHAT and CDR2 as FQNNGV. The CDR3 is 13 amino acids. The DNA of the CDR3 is TGTGCCAGCAGCTTAGCGGTCAATCAGCCCCAGCATTTT. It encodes CASSLAVNQPQHF.

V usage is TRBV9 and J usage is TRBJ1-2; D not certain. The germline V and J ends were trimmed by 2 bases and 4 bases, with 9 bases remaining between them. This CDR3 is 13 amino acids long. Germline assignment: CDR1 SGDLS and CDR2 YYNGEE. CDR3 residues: CASSVREGYGYTF. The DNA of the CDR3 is TGTGCCAGCAGCGTCCGGGAGGGCTATGGCTACACCTTC.

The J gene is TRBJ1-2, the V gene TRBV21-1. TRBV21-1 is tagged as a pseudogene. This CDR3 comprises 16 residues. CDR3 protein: CASSKVILDSPYGYTF. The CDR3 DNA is TGTGCCAGCAGCAAAGTAATTTTGGACTCCCCCTATGGCTACACCTTC.

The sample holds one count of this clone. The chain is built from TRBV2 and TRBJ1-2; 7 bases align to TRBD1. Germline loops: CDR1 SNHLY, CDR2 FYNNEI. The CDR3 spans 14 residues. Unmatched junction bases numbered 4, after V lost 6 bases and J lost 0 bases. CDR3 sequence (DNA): TGTGCCAGCAGCGCCGGGACAGCTAACTATGGCTACACCTTC. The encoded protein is CASSAGTANYGYTF.

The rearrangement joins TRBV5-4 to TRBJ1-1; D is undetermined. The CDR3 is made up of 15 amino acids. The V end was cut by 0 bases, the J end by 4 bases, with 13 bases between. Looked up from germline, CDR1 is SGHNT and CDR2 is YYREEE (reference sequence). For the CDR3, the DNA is TGTGCCAGCAGCTTGGCGGGTGCCGCGGGCACTGAAGCTTTCTTT. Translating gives CASSLAGAAGTEAFF.